The 29 T cell receptor beta chains below were found in one sample sequenced in a study of blood T cell repertoires in COVID-19. The protocol was immunoSEQ multiplex PCR, while the TCRdb copy is restricted to in-frame clones and leaves out a portion. The sample includes about 40,000 clones, about 77% of them seen just once. Specimen: peripheral blood. These TCRs come from an older woman with acute or convalescent COVID-19.

J is TRBJ1-4 and V is TRBV25-1, with a possible D match to TRBD1 (6 bases). Germline assignment: CDR1 MGHDK and CDR2 SYGVNS. The CDR3 is made up of 15 amino acids. Trimming took off 7 bases at V and 7 bases at J, with 19 bases between the two ends. Here the CDR3 reads CASTDLGEGGEKLFF. DNA of the CDR3: TGTGCCAGCACCGACCTGGGGGAAGGGGGTGAAAAACTGTTTTTT.

The chain joins TRBV15 to TRBJ2-2; 9 bases agree with TRBD2. Germline V lookup: CDR1 LNHNV, CDR2 YYDKDF (reference sequence). V dropped 5 bases and J dropped 0; count of bases not matched to a gene: 10. This CDR3 spans 18 amino acids. The CDR3 nucleotides are TGTGCCACCAGCCGTCTAGCGGGGATGGACTCGAACACCGGGGAGCTGTTTTTT. This encodes CATSRLAGMDSNTGELFF.

This clone has just a few counts. The chain is built from TRBV19 and TRBJ2-2; the D gene is possibly TRBD2 (5 bases). The ends were cut back, 5 bases at V and 0 bases at J, with 7 bases in the middle. Looked up from germline, CDR1 is LNHDA and CDR2 is SQIVND (reference sequence). The CDR3 contains 14 residues. The CDR3 sequence: CASSPGANTGELFF. The CDR3 coding sequence is TGTGCCAGTAGTCCCGGGGCGAACACCGGGGAGCTGTTTTTT.

The genes are TRBV7-6 and TRBJ1-2; D gene ambiguous. This CDR3 spans 16 amino acids. Between the trimmed V and J ends, which lost 1 base and 2 bases, there was a span of 14 bases. Germline loops: CDR1 SGHVS, CDR2 FNYEAQ. CDR3 coding DNA: TGTGCCAGCAGCTTAGGGGGAGGCAGTACGAACTATGGCTACACCTTC. Residues: CASSLGGGSTNYGYTF. Together with reference TRBV7-6 and TRBJ1-2, the CDR3 gives the full variable domain: GAGVSQSPRYKVTKRGQDVALRCDPISGHVSLYWYRQALGQGPEFLTYFNYEAQQDKSGLPNDRFSAERPEGSISTLTIQRTEQRDSAMYRCASSLGGGSTNYGYTFGSGTRLTVV.

This clone appeared a few times. This chain connects TRBV5-1 to TRBJ1-1; TRBD1 aligns across 10 bases. Looked up from germline, CDR1 is SGHRS and CDR2 is YFSETQ. The V segment lost 0 bases and the J segment 3 bases; nucleotides outside the gene matches: 2. The CDR3 is 15 residues long. CDR3 bases: TGCGCCAGCAGCTTGGACGGACAGGGGGACACTGAAGCTTTCTTT. This codes for CASSLDGQGDTEAFF.

This clone was seen a single time. V and J are TRBV7-3 and TRBJ1-1, with 7 positions matching TRBD1. Looked up from germline, CDR1 is SGHTA and CDR2 is FQGTGA. The length of the CDR3 is 14 residues. V trimming: 2 bases; J trimming: 5 bases; junction bases outside the gene matches: 5. The CDR3 protein is CASSLEGAETEAFF. CDR3 sequence (DNA): TGTGCCAGCAGCTTAGAGGGGGCCGAAACTGAAGCTTTCTTT.

J is TRBJ1-1 and V is TRBV11-2; TRBD1 agrees at 10 bases. Germline V gene sequence: CDR1 SGHAT, CDR2 FQNNGV. V shed 5 bases, J shed 6 bases, and the junction held 12 bases outside the gene matches. The CDR3 totals 16 residues. DNA for the CDR3: TGTGCCAGCAGCACCAGACAGGGGGCCCGAGGGTCTGAAGCTTTCTTT. Protein product: CASSTRQGARGSEAFF.

CDR3 DNA: TGCGCCAGCAGCCAAGATGGAACTAGCGGGTACGAGCAGTACTTC. Translated, it gives CASSQDGTSGYEQYF. V gene TRBV4-1 combines with J gene TRBJ2-7; 9 nucleotides line up with TRBD2. The CDR3 spans 15 residues. Germline V gives CDR1 MGHRA, CDR2 YSYEKL. The ends lost 0 bases at V and 4 bases at J; junction bases unmatched: 4.

The CDR3 reads CASSEGLDRGAYEQYF. In DNA form, the CDR3 reads TGTGCCAGCAGCGAGGGGCTGGACAGGGGAGCCTACGAGCAGTACTTC. The chain employs TRBV4-2 and TRBJ2-7; TRBD1 matches 9 bases. Losses at the gene ends were 5 bases for V and 2 bases for J; bases not matched to a gene: 10. CDR1 and CDR2 (germline): LGHNA, YNFKEQ. The CDR3 covers 16 residues.

This clone was seen more than once but under ten times. The V and J genes are TRBV27 and TRBJ2-1; D is uncertain. With 6 bases removed from V and 7 bases from J, the gap between germline ends came to 10 bases. Germline V gene sequence: CDR1 MNHEY, CDR2 SMNVEV (reference sequence). CDR3 size: 12 residues. The CDR3 region has the DNA TGTGCCAGCAGCCCCGGGTGGAATGAGCAGTTCTTC. Translated: CASSPGWNEQFF.

The V call is TRBV6-1, the J call TRBJ2-3; D perhaps matches TRBD1 (5 bases). This CDR3 has 15 amino acids. CDR1 and CDR2 (germline): MNHNS, SASEGT. V dropped 3 bases and J dropped 3 bases, with 13 bases sitting between them. As DNA, the CDR3 is TGTGCCAGCAGTGACGCAGGGCGGTCTACAGATACGCAGTATTTT. It specifies CASSDAGRSTDTQYF.

This clone has a handful of counts. The chain joins TRBV7-2 to TRBJ2-7, with D tentatively TRBD2 (5 bases). V lost 0 bases and J lost 4, with 7 bases in between. CDR1 is SGHTA, CDR2 FQGNSA, per germline. There are 13 residues in the CDR3. CDR3 residues: CASSLAGVYEQYF. The CDR3, as DNA: TGTGCCAGCAGCTTAGCGGGAGTTTACGAGCAGTACTTC.

J is TRBJ1-6 and V is TRBV7-2, with 7 bases aligning to TRBD1. This CDR3 comprises 18 residues. Germline trimming cut 5 bases from V and 4 bases from J; bases unmatched to any gene: 14. Germline V gene data show CDR1 as SGHTA and CDR2 as FQGNSA. The DNA for the CDR3 is TGTGCCAGCAGCCTCCCATCGTACCGGGACAGATATAATTCACCCCTCCACTTT. It encodes CASSLPSYRDRYNSPLHF.

The V call is TRBV12-3 or TRBV12-4, the J call TRBJ2-1; 12 nucleotides line up with TRBD2. With V trimmed by 4 bases and J by 13 bases, 2 bases remained unmatched. This CDR3 contains 12 residues. CDR3 sequence: CASSSSGRAQFF. The CDR3 nucleotides read TGTGCCAGCAGTTCTAGCGGGAGGGCTCAGTTCTTC.

The chain carries TRBV5-1 and TRBJ1-6, with 10 nucleotides matching TRBD1. The CDR3 contains 16 residues. The V and J ends lost 4 bases and 8 bases, in that order; junction bases with no gene match: 9. From germline, CDR1 is SGHRS and CDR2 YFSETQ. The CDR3 DNA reads as TGCGCCAGCAGCCGGGACAGGGGCTTTTCGGATTCACCCCTCCACTTT. This gives the protein CASSRDRGFSDSPLHF. The full variable domain, with the rest looked up from reference TRBV5-1 and TRBJ1-6, is KAGVTQTPRYLIKTRGQQVTLSCSPISGHRSVSWYQQTPGQGLQFLFEYFSETQRNKGNFPGRFSGRQFSNSRSEMNVSTLELGDSALYLCASSRDRGFSDSPLHFGNGTRLTVT.

This clone was detected a few times. J is TRBJ2-3 and V is TRBV7-9; TRBD1 agrees at 10 bases. V shed 10 bases, J shed 2 bases, and the junction held 6 bases outside the gene matches. Germline CDR1 SEHNR, CDR2 FQNEAQ (reference sequence). This CDR3 has 14 residues. The DNA for the CDR3 is TGTGCCACAGCGGACAGGGGGTCCACAGATACGCAGTATTTT. It yields the protein CATADRGSTDTQYF. Drawing the rest from reference TRBV7-9 and TRBJ2-3, the complete variable domain is DTGVSQNPRHKITKRGQNVTFRCDPISEHNRLYWYRQTLGQGPEFLTYFQNEAQLEKSRLLSDRFSAERPKGSFSTLEIQRTEQGDSAMYLCATADRGSTDTQYFGPGTRLTVL.

This clone has only a few counts. V gene TRBV7-2 combines with J gene TRBJ1-4; D unresolved. V shed 8 bases and J shed 7 bases, with 20 bases lying between them. Per germline, CDR1 SGHTA and CDR2 FQGNSA. The CDR3 loop spans 15 amino acids. The CDR3 DNA is TGTGCCAGCGCCCTTTGGGCAGCTGGGCGTGAAAAACTGTTTTTT. Translated: CASALWAAGREKLFF.

This clone appeared a few times. This chain connects TRBV6-5 to TRBJ2-1; no definite D call. Trimming shortened V by 7 bases and J by 7 bases, and 11 bases separated the two germline ends. This CDR3 spans 12 amino acids. Per germline, CDR1 MNHEY and CDR2 SVGAGI. The CDR3 DNA reads TGTGCCAGCACTTCAGCGTGGAATGAGCAGTTCTTC. Amino acids: CASTSAWNEQFF.

The chain has TRBV30 and TRBJ1-4; the D gene is possibly TRBD1 (6 bases). Germline CDR1 GTSNPN, CDR2 SVGIG (reference sequence). The CDR3 is made up of 13 amino acids. Trimming took off 5 bases at V and 2 bases at J, with 9 bases between the two ends. DNA for the CDR3: TGTGCCTGGGCAGGGGATACTAATGAAAAACTGTTTTTT. It yields the protein CAWAGDTNEKLFF.

This chain joins TRBV7-3 and TRBJ1-1; 9 nucleotides line up with TRBD1. Germline CDR1 is SGHTA and CDR2 is FQGTGA. The V segment lost 6 bases and the J segment 5 bases; nucleotides outside the gene matches: 4. This CDR3 contains 13 residues. CDR3 coding DNA: TGTGCCAGCAGGGGACAGGGAGGTACTGAAGCTTTCTTT. This gives the protein CASRGQGGTEAFF.

This sequence joins TRBV3-1 (or the pseudogene TRBV3-2) and TRBJ1-2; D uncertain. V lost 0 bases and J lost 5, with 16 bases in between. There are 16 residues in the CDR3. In germline, CDR1 is LGHDT, CDR2 YNNKEL (reference sequence). CDR3 in DNA: TGTGCCAGCAGCCAAGAGAGATCAGCAGGACTTTATGGCTACACCTTC. This codes for CASSQERSAGLYGYTF.

The V call is TRBV15, the J call TRBJ2-1, with 8 bases fitting TRBD2. In germline, CDR1 is LNHNV, CDR2 YYDKDF (reference sequence). This CDR3 comprises 13 residues. With V trimmed by 2 bases and J by 8 bases, 2 bases remained unmatched. The CDR3 here is CATSRLTSDEQFF. In DNA, the CDR3 is TGTGCCACCAGCAGACTGACTAGCGATGAGCAGTTCTTC.

This chain uses TRBV6-5 with TRBJ2-7; 8 bases align to TRBD2. The germline CDR1 and CDR2 sequences are MNHEY and SVGAGI. The junction had 6 bases not matched to a gene; V was cut back by 5 bases and J by 0 bases. The CDR3 consists of 15 residues. CDR3 sequence: CASSRNREGSYEQYF. CDR3 coding DNA: TGTGCCAGCAGTCGTAACCGGGAGGGCTCCTACGAGCAGTACTTC.

V usage is TRBV6-5 and J usage is TRBJ1-1; 7 positions match TRBD1. In germline, CDR1 is MNHEY, CDR2 SVGAGI. The V and J ends lost 1 base and 1 base, in that order; junction bases with no gene match: 3. CDR3 length equals 15 residues. CDR3: CASSYYGDRNTEAFF. The CDR3 DNA follows: TGTGCCAGCAGTTACTACGGGGACAGGAACACTGAAGCTTTCTTT.

The gene calls are TRBV27 and TRBJ1-2; TRBD1 agrees at 10 bases. Trimming removed 5 bases from V and 8 bases from J; junction bases left unmatched: 11. Germline V lookup: CDR1 MNHEY, CDR2 SMNVEV (reference sequence). The CDR3 sequence is 15 residues long. In DNA, the CDR3 is TGTGCCAGCAGTCCCCGGGACAGGGGTTCTCTGGGCTACACCTTC. Residues: CASSPRDRGSLGYTF.

This chain joins TRBV16 and TRBJ2-7; the match to TRBD1 covers 7 bases. V trimming: 4 bases; J trimming: 2 bases; junction bases outside the gene matches: 2. Germline V gene data show CDR1 as KGHSY and CDR2 as FQNENV. CDR3 length equals 13 residues. The CDR3 region has the DNA TGTGCCAGCAGCCCGGGACAGCCCTACGAGCAGTACTTC. Amino acids: CASSPGQPYEQYF.

The genes are TRBV7-3 and TRBJ1-1, with TRBD1 identical over 8 bases. The CDR3 totals 14 residues. V trimming: 6 bases; J trimming: 6 bases; junction bases outside the gene matches: 9. Germline values: CDR1 SGHTA, CDR2 FQGTGA. Written as DNA, the CDR3 is TGTGCCAGCAGGTCCAGGGGGCTTGGGGCTGAAGCTTTCTTT. Translated, it gives CASRSRGLGAEAFF.

This CDR3 is CASSDRSSYNSPLHF. In DNA form, the CDR3 reads TGTGCCAGCAGTGACAGAAGCTCCTATAATTCACCCCTCCACTTT. The chain uses TRBV2 and TRBJ1-6; unclear D gene. CDR1 SNHLY and CDR2 FYNNEI come from the germline V gene. The CDR3 spans 15 residues. V was shortened by 3 bases and J by 0 bases, with 6 bases between the two germline ends.

This clone was picked up a small number of times. The J gene is TRBJ1-1, the V gene TRBV5-4, with 7 bases identical to TRBD1. The CDR3 spans 16 residues. V shed 4 bases, J shed 0 bases, and the junction held 9 bases outside the gene matches. Germline values: CDR1 SGHNT, CDR2 YYREEE (reference sequence). The chain's CDR3 is CASSNGTAIMNTEAFF. CDR3 sequence (DNA): TGTGCCAGCAGCAACGGGACAGCGATCATGAACACTGAAGCTTTCTTT.